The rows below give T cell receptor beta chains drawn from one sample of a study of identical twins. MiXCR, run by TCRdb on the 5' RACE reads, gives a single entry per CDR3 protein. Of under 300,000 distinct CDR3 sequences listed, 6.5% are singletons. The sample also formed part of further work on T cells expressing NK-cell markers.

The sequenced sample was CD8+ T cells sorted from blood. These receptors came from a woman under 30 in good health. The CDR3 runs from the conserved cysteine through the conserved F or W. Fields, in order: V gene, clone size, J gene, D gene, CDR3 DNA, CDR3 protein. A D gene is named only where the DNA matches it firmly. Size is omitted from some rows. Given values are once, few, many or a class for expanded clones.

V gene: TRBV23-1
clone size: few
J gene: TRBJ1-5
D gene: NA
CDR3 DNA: TGCGCCAGCAGTCTTTCTAAGGACAAACTTAATCAGCCCCAGCATTTT
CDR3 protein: CASSLSKDKLNQPQHF

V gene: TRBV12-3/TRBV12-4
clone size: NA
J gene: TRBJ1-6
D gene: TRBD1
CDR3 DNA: TGTGCCAGCAGTTTCACAGGGGGCATTGGTTCACCCCTCCACTTT
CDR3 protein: CASSFTGGIGSPLHF

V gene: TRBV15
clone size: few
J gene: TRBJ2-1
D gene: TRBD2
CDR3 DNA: TGTGCCACGAAGACTAGCGGGATGGGGTCCTACAATGAGCAGTTCTTC
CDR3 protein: CATKTSGMGSYNEQFF

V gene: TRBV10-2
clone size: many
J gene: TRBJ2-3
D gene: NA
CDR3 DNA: TGCGCCAGCAGTGAGGGCGGCGCCGGGGATACGCAGTATTTT
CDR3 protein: CASSEGGAGDTQYF

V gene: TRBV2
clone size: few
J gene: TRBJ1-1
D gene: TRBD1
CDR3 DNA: TGTGCCAGCAGTGAAGGACAGGGAACAGATGAAGCTTTCTTT
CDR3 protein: CASSEGQGTDEAFF

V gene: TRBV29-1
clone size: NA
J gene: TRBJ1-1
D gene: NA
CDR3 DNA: TGCAGCGTTGACGTGGCCATGGGGAAGGGGAACACTGAAGCTTTCTTT
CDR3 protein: CSVDVAMGKGNTEAFF

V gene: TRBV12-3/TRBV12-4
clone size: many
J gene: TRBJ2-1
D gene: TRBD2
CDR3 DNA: TGTGCCAGCAGTTGGACTAGTTGGGATGAGCAGTTCTTC
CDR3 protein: CASSWTSWDEQFF

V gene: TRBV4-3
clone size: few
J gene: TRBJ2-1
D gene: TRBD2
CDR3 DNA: TGCGCCAGCAGCCAAGAGGGTAGCGGGAGCTCCTACAATGAGCAGTTCTTC
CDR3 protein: CASSQEGSGSSYNEQFF

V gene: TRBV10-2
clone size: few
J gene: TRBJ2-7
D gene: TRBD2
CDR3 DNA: TGCGCCAGCTGGGGGGGACTACCCTACGAGCAGTACTTC
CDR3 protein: CASWGGLPYEQYF

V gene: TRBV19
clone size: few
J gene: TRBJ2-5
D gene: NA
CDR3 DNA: TGTGCCAGTAGTATACCGGGGACGGTCCAAGAGACCCAGTACTTC
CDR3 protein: CASSIPGTVQETQYF

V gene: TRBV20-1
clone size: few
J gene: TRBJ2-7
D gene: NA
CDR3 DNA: TGCAGTGCCACCCCAGAGGGGGAATTTTACGAGCAGTACTTC
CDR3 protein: CSATPEGEFYEQYF

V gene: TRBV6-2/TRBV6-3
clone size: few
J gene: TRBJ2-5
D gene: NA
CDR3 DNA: TGTGCCAGCAGTTACGTTTCAGCCCAAGAGACCCAGTACTTC
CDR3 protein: CASSYVSAQETQYF

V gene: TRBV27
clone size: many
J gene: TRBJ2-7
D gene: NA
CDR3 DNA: TGTGCCAGCCGAACGGGGGAGCAGTACTTC
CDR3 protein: CASRTGEQYF

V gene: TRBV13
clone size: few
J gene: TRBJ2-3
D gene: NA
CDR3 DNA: TGTGCCAGCAGCAGTCGCGACTTCAACACAGATACGCAGTATTTT
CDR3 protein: CASSSRDFNTDTQYF

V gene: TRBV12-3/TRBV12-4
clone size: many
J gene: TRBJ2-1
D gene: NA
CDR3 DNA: TGTGCCAGCAGCCCAGGCCCAGGCTATAAGGAGCAGTTCTTC
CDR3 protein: CASSPGPGYKEQFF

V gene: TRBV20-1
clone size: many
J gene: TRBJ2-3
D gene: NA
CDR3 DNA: TGCAGTGCTTCGCTTTTCACTAGCACAGATACGCAGTATTTT
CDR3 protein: CSASLFTSTDTQYF

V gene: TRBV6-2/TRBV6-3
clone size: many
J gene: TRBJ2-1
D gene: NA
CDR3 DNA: TGTGCCAGCAGTCCCACGGGTTGGTACGAGCAGTTCTTC
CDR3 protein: CASSPTGWYEQFF

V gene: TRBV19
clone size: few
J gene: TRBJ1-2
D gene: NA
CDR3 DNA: TGTGCCAGTACCCGAAAGTCCGAGACTCGAGGACTCGGCTATGGCTACACCTTC
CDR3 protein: CASTRKSETRGLGYGYTF

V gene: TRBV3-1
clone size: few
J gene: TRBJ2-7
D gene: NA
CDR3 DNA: TGTGCCAGCAGCCAAGGTCAGGGGGAGGACGAGCAGTACTTC
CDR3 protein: CASSQGQGEDEQYF

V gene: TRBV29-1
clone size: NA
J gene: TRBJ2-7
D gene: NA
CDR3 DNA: TGCAGCGTTGACCCGACAGGCGGTGGCTACGAGCAGTACTTC
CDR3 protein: CSVDPTGGGYEQYF

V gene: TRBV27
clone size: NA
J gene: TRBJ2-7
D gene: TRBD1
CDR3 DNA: TGTGCCAGCAGCCGACAAGGGACAGCGAATTCCTACGAGCAGTACTTC
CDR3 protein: CASSRQGTANSYEQYF

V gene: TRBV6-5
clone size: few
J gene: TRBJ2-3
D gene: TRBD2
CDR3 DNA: TGTGCCAGCAGTTACTCCGGGGAGAGCGGGGCCCCAGATACGCAGTATTTT
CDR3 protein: CASSYSGESGAPDTQYF

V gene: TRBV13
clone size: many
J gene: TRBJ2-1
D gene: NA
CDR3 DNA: TGTGCCAGCTGGGGGCAGCGGGACTCCTACAATGAGCAGTTCTTC
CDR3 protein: CASWGQRDSYNEQFF

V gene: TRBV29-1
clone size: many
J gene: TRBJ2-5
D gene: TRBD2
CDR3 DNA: TGCAGCGTTGAGGGGGGGGTACAAGAGACCCAGTACTTC
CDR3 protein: CSVEGGVQETQYF

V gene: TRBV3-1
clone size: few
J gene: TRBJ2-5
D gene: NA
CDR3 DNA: TGTGCCAGCAGCCAAGAGAGCCCGGGCGGAGAGACCCAGTACTTC
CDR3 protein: CASSQESPGGETQYF

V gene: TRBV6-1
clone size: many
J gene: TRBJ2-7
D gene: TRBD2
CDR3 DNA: TGTGCCAGCAGTGAAGGTGCGAGCGGGGCCTCCTACGAGCAGTACTTC
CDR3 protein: CASSEGASGASYEQYF

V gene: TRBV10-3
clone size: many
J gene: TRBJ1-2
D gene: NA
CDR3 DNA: TGTGCCATCAGTGAGGCCCAGCTCTACACCTTC
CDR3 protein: CAISEAQLYTF

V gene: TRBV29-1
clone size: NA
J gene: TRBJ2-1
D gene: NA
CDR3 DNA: TGCAGCGTTGAAGGGACTATCTTAGCCTACAATGAGCAGTTCTTC
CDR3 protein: CSVEGTILAYNEQFF

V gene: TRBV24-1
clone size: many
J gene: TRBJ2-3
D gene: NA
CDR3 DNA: TGTGCCACCAGTGATGCAGGGCTAACAGATACGCAGTATTTT
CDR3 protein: CATSDAGLTDTQYF

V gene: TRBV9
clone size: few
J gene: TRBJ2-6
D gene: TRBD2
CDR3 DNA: TGTGCCAGCTCCCAAAGTCCTAGCGGCCCGACTGGGGCCAACGTCCTGACTTTC
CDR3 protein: CASSQSPSGPTGANVLTF

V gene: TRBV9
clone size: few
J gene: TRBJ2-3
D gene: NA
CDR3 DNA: TGTGCCAGCAGCGTAGTTCCTAGCTCTACGCAGTATTTT
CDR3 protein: CASSVVPSSTQYF

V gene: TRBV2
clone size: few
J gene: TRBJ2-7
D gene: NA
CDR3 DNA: TGTGCCAGCAGTGGTGAGGAGAACAGATCCCCCTACGAGCAGTACTTC
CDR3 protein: CASSGEENRSPYEQYF

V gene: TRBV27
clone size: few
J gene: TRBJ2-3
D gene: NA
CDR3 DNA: TGTGCCAGCAGCTCACACCGGGACGCCACAGATACGCAGTATTTT
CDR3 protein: CASSSHRDATDTQYF

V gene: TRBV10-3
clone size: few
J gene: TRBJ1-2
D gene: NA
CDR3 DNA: TGTGCCATCAGTGAGTCTGGGGAGGCTTTCTATGGCTACACCTTC
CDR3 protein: CAISESGEAFYGYTF

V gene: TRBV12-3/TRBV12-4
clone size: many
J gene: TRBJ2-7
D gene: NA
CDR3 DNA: TGTGCCAGCAGTTTAGACCCTTTCGAGCAGTACTTC
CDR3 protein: CASSLDPFEQYF

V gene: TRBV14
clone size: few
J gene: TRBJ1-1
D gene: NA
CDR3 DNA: TGTGCCAGCAGCCCTTGGGGTCAGGCAGAAGCTTTCTTT
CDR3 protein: CASSPWGQAEAFF

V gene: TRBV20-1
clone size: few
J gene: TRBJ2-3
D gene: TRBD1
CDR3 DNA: TGCAGTGCTAGGACCCTGGGACAGGGCGGCGCAGATACGCAGTATTTT
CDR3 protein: CSARTLGQGGADTQYF

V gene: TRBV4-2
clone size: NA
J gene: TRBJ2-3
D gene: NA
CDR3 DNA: TGTGCCAGCAGCCAAGCAAGAGGGGGCACAGATACGCAGTATTTT
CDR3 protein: CASSQARGGTDTQYF

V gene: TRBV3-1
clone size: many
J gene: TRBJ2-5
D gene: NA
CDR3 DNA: TGTGCCAGCAGCCAACGCCCGGCTTTCCAAGAGACCCAGTACTTC
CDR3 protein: CASSQRPAFQETQYF

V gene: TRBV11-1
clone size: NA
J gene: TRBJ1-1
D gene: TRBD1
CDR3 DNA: TGTGCCAGCAGCTTGCGCCAGATGACAGGGGACGCGAGGAACACTGAAGCTTTCTTT
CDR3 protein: CASSLRQMTGDARNTEAFF

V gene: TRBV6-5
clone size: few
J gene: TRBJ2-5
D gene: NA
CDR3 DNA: TGTGCCAGCAGTTACCTGGACCGGAGTGGAGAGACCCAGTACTTC
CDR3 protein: CASSYLDRSGETQYF

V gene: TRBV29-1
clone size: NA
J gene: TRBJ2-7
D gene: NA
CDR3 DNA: TGCAGCGTTGTGGAAGGGGTCCGCTACGAGCAGTACTTC
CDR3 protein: CSVVEGVRYEQYF

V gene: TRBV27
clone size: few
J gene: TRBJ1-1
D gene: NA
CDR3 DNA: TGTGCCAGCGGGTACGAGAGAACTGAAGCTTTCTTT
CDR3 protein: CASGYERTEAFF